This T cell receptor beta chain was captured in a study of T cell responses to AZD1222 COVID-19 vaccine. Study overall: Second doses at about 4 or about 12 weeks were pooled. Study-wide findings and caveats: After the peak T cell response, and only then, were repertoires sampled. Receipt of two AZD1222 doses was followed by a rise in Spike-specific TCR breadth and depth. There were mostly white British donors and more females than males, and clonal diversity was possibly underestimated.

Of note for this clone: Its specificity is not known.

Repertoires were generated with immunoSEQ multiplex PCR, while TCRdb's copy carries only in-frame clones and drops some. Here the sample spans 100,000 to 130,000 clones, about 90% being singletons. The length of the CDR3 is 15 residues. V lost 6 bases and J lost 0; bases outside the gene matches: 5. The germline gives CDR1 SEHNR, CDR2 FQNEAQ (reference sequence). The chain combines TRBV7-9 with TRBJ2-3; TRBD1 matches 8 bases. The clonotype was recovered from an adult in good health. The material was peripheral blood, obtained on day 0 of AZD1222 vaccination. CDR3: CASSSRTGSTDTQYF. The CDR3 DNA reads TGTGCCAGCAGTTCCCGGACAGGGAGCACAGATACGCAGTATTTT.